The source of this TCR beta chain is a study of T cell responses to AZD1222 COVID-19 vaccine. Study context: Second doses at about 4 or about 12 weeks were pooled. The study's findings and limits: Donors were mostly white British, more females; clonal diversity possibly underestimated. Repertoires in all cases were sampled only once the peak T cell response had passed. Seropositive status at baseline applied to only 6 or 7 AZD1222 recipients.

On this clone itself: As yet, its antigen is unknown.

Clones were read by immunoSEQ multiplex PCR, and TCRdb kept only the in-frame ones, dropping some. The sample includes approximately 160,000 clones, about nine tenths seen only once; the top ten take roughly 1.6%. This CDR3 spans 16 amino acids. V lost 4 bases to trimming and J lost 5 bases; unmatched junction nucleotides: 10. Germline loops: CDR1 SGHTA, CDR2 FQGTGA. This chain joins TRBV7-3 and TRBJ1-2; 10 bases map to TRBD1. The sample in question was peripheral blood, obtained on day 0 of AZD1222 vaccination. The TCR sequence derives from an adult in good health. Here the CDR3 DNA reads TGTGCCAGCAGCTCGGGGACAGGGGCGGCATATTATGGCTACACCTTC. It is translated as CASSSGTGAAYYGYTF.